These 27 T cell receptor beta chains came from one sample sequenced in a study of T cell repertoires in cytomegalovirus infection. TCRdb analysed the reads with MiXCR anew, one entry per CDR3 protein. The sample yields about 740,000 distinct CDR3 sequences, under 40% seen once. The sample was PBMCs. All receptors come from a human donor in good health (CMV status not recorded). Some clones in this sample may be carry-over from other donors' samples.

As concerns this clonotype: The junction shows a germline mismatch at one end, possibly a read error. The rearrangement uses TRBV11-2 and TRBJ1-4; D not certain. Germline V lookup: CDR1 SGHAT, CDR2 FQNNGV. The CDR3 has 13 amino acids. CDR3 protein: CASSLGSGEKLFF. The CDR3 nucleotides read TGTGCCAGCAGTTTAGGGAGTGGTGAAAAACTGTTTTTT.

V and J are TRBV29-1 and TRBJ2-5; TRBD2 matches 10 bases. Germline loops: CDR1 SQVTM, CDR2 ANQGSEA. The CDR3 runs 20 residues. V trimming: 7 bases; J trimming: 0 bases; junction bases outside the gene matches: 23. The CDR3 region has the DNA TGCAGCGCCATATTATTACCAGGGACTAGCGATGAGACTTACCAAGAGACCCAGTACTTC. This encodes CSAILLPGTSDETYQETQYF.

The rearrangement joins TRBV12-3 or TRBV12-4 to TRBJ1-2, with a tentative D call TRBD1 (5 bases). CDR3 length: 13 amino acids. The V gene lost 6 bases and the J gene lost 3 bases, with 11 bases spanning the gap. The CDR3 spells CASRKPGDYGYTF. CDR3 coding DNA: TGTGCCAGCAGAAAACCGGGGGACTATGGCTACACCTTC.

The J gene is TRBJ1-1, the V gene TRBV7-8; D not resolved. Germline V CDR1 and CDR2: SGHVS, FQNEAQ. V shed 6 bases and J shed 6 bases, with 5 bases lying between them. The length of the CDR3 is 10 residues. The DNA for the CDR3 is TGTGCCAGCAGGGGTGCTGAAGCTTTCTTT. Residues: CASRGAEAFF. The whole variable domain, filled in from reference TRBV7-8 and TRBJ1-1, reads GAGVSQSPRYKVAKRGQDVALRCDPISGHVSLFWYQQALGQGPEFLTYFQNEAQLDKSGLPSDRFFAERPEGSVSTLKIQRTQQEDSAVYLCASRGAEAFFGQGTRLTVV.

The V gene is TRBV7-4, the J gene TRBJ2-1; 9 bases agree with TRBD2. From germline, CDR1 is SGHVT and CDR2 SQSDAQ. V lost 5 bases to trimming and J lost 7 bases; unmatched junction nucleotides: 12. The CDR3 sequence is 16 residues long. The CDR3 here is CASSPPLASGINEQFF. The CDR3 coding sequence is TGTGCCAGCAGCCCCCCCCTTGCTAGCGGGATTAATGAGCAGTTCTTC.

This clonotype occurred a few times. The V call is TRBV7-8, the J call TRBJ1-4, with D perhaps TRBD1 (6 bases). Germline assignment: CDR1 SGHVS and CDR2 FQNEAQ. The V end was cut by 5 bases, the J end by 0 bases, with 16 bases between. The CDR3 is made up of 17 amino acids. The CDR3: CASSPGQSSATNEKLFF. The CDR3 DNA sequence: TGTGCCAGCAGCCCTGGACAGTCTAGCGCAACTAATGAAAAACTGTTTTTT.

This clonotype was observed a handful of times. The chain links TRBV12-3 or TRBV12-4 to TRBJ1-6; 11 bases fit TRBD1. CDR3 length: 18 residues. Trimming at V came to 5 bases and at J to 0 bases, leaving 6 bases not matched to a gene. The CDR3 loop reads CASSLRDRGSSYNSPLHF. The CDR3 nucleotides read TGTGCCAGCAGTCTCCGGGACAGGGGGAGCTCCTATAATTCACCCCTCCACTTT.

V is TRBV11-1 and J is TRBJ2-7, with 8 bases identical to TRBD1. There are 15 residues in the CDR3. The germline CDR1 and CDR2 sequences are SGHAT and FQDESV (reference sequence). Trimming removed 4 bases from V and 3 bases from J; junction bases left unmatched: 8. In DNA form, the CDR3 reads TGTGCCAGCAGCTCGGCGGAACAGGGGGTCTACGAGCAGTACTTC. Translation gives CASSSAEQGVYEQYF.

The J gene is TRBJ2-5, the V gene TRBV27; 11 nucleotides align to TRBD1. The CDR3 has 15 residues. Germline loops: CDR1 MNHEY, CDR2 SMNVEV (reference sequence). The trim removed 2 bases at V and 7 bases at J, leaving 6 bases unmatched. The DNA for the CDR3 is TGTGCCAGCAGTTTAGGGACAGGGGGTATGTGGACCCAGTACTTC. Amino acids: CASSLGTGGMWTQYF.

This clonotype has a count of ten or more. V usage is TRBV25-1 and J usage is TRBJ1-6; D remains ambiguous. Trimming left V 9 bases short and J 0 bases short, with 3 bases between. CDR1 is MGHDK, CDR2 SYGVNS, per germline. The CDR3 has 12 residues. The CDR3 here is CARSSYNSPLHF. In DNA, the CDR3 is TGTGCCAGGAGCTCCTATAATTCACCCCTCCACTTT.

This clonotype was seen once. The chain is built from TRBV3-1 and TRBJ2-1, with a tentative D call TRBD2 (5 bases). The CDR3 sequence is 15 residues long. Trimming removed 0 bases at V and 3 bases at J, with 9 bases between. CDR1 LGHDT and CDR2 YNNKEL come from the germline V gene (reference sequence). CDR3 protein: CASSQEPADYNEQFF. CDR3 in DNA: TGTGCCAGCAGCCAAGAACCAGCGGACTACAATGAGCAGTTCTTC.

The CDR3 bases are TGTGCCAGCAGCGTGACTGCGAATGAGCAGTTCTTC. Translating it yields CASSVTANEQFF. The chain recombines TRBV5-6 with TRBJ2-1; D remains ambiguous. V dropped 4 bases and J dropped 7 bases, with 9 bases sitting between them. CDR3 length: 12 amino acids. Germline V CDR1 and CDR2: SGHDT, YYEEEE.

This clonotype appeared a few times. The rearrangement links TRBV4-1 to TRBJ2-1; 8 positions match TRBD2. This CDR3 contains 15 residues. With 4 bases clipped from V and 4 bases from J, the junction kept 6 bases outside the gene matches. Germline-derived CDR1 and CDR2 are MGHRA and YSYEKL. This CDR3 reads CASSRILAAYNEQFF. CDR3 DNA sequence: TGCGCCAGCAGCCGAATACTAGCGGCGTACAATGAGCAGTTCTTC.

The V and J genes are TRBV18 and TRBJ1-1; D uncertain. CDR3 length equals 18 residues. CDR1 is KGHSH and CDR2 is LQKENI in the germline V gene. The ends were cut back, 6 bases at V and 0 bases at J, with 23 bases in the middle. The DNA of the CDR3 is TGTGCCAGCTCCTCTTTGCCCACGGATAGTTCTTTGAACACTGAAGCTTTCTTT. Translation: CASSSLPTDSSLNTEAFF.

This clonotype was counted a few times. The chain joins TRBV11-1 to TRBJ2-5, with D possibly TRBD2 on 6 matching bases. Per germline, CDR1 SGHAT and CDR2 FQDESV (reference sequence). CDR3 length: 16 residues. The V gene lost 4 bases and the J gene lost 1 base, with 16 bases spanning the gap. The CDR3: CASSSPRGGIQETQYF. As DNA, the CDR3 is TGTGCCAGCAGCTCTCCCAGAGGAGGGATCCAAGAGACCCAGTACTTC.

The table lists this clonotype with a few counts. This sequence joins TRBV12-3 or TRBV12-4 and TRBJ1-2; D unclear. The V gene lost 0 bases and the J gene lost 1 base, with 15 bases spanning the gap. The CDR3 contains 17 residues. The CDR3 sequence is CASSLAGTGSRNYGYTF. The CDR3 DNA follows: TGTGCCAGCAGTTTAGCTGGCACCGGGAGCCGTAACTATGGCTACACCTTC.

The CDR3 loop is CASSYGQNIYEQYF. DNA for the CDR3: TGTGCCAGCAGTTATGGACAAAACATCTACGAGCAGTACTTC. The V gene is TRBV7-8, the J gene TRBJ2-7; TRBD1 might be the D (5 bases). V lost 6 bases and J 3 bases, leaving 15 bases between the germline ends. Germline loops: CDR1 SGHVS, CDR2 FQNEAQ. The CDR3 extends over 14 amino acids. The full variable domain, in which reference TRBV7-8 and TRBJ2-7 provide the parts outside the CDR3, is GAGVSQSPRYKVAKRGQDVALRCDPISGHVSLFWYQQALGQGPEFLTYFQNEAQLDKSGLPSDRFFAERPEGSVSTLKIQRTQQEDSAVYLCASSYGQNIYEQYFGPGTRLTVT.

This clonotype has just a few counts. The chain uses TRBV4-1 and TRBJ2-5, with a possible D match to TRBD2 (6 bases). The CDR3 totals 16 residues. The V end was cut by 3 bases, the J end by 2 bases, with 16 bases between. In germline, CDR1 is MGHRA, CDR2 YSYEKL. The CDR3 region has the DNA TGCGCCAGCAGCCACCACGAGGGTGCGGGGCAAGAGACCCAGTACTTC. Its translation is CASSHHEGAGQETQYF.

This clonotype was seen repeatedly, ten times or more. This chain links TRBV28 with TRBJ2-7, with D possibly being TRBD2 (7 bases). The CDR3 sequence is 13 residues long. Germline CDR1 MDHEN, CDR2 SYDVKM. Trimming cost V 6 bases and J 2 bases, with 11 bases left between them. The CDR3 coding sequence is TGTGCCAGCAGCTTGCGGGGGCCCTACGAGCAGTACTTC. Its translation is CASSLRGPYEQYF.

This chain uses TRBV12-3 or TRBV12-4 with TRBJ2-6; 7 bases align to TRBD1. There are 15 residues in the CDR3. V dropped 6 bases and J dropped 3; count of bases not matched to a gene: 5. The CDR3 sequence is CASSPTGFGANVLTF. In DNA form, the CDR3 reads TGTGCCAGCAGCCCGACAGGGTTTGGGGCCAACGTCCTGACTTTC.

Worth noting for this clonotype: No conserved phenylalanine or tryptophan is present at the end of the CDR3, so a read error is the likely explanation. No DNA is shown, since the ends of the CDR3 on it are uncertain; the CDR3 is the one TCRdb lists. The chain has TRBV24-1 and TRBJ2-7. CDR1 and CDR2 (germline): KGHDR, SFDVKD. Termini included, the CDR3 measures 14 amino acids. The CDR3: CSTSDLDNSYEQYL.

The sample holds one count of this clonotype. The chain employs TRBV20-1 and TRBJ2-7; TRBD1 agrees at 7 bases. Trimming at V came to 0 bases and at J to 6 bases, leaving 8 bases not matched to a gene. Germline V gives CDR1 DFQATT, CDR2 SNEGSKA (reference sequence). CDR3 length: 14 amino acids. The CDR3 spells CSARDKGYRGEQYF. The CDR3 coding sequence is TGCAGTGCTAGAGATAAGGGTTACAGGGGCGAGCAGTACTTC.

The genes are TRBV3-1 and TRBJ2-1; D unclear. V lost 0 bases and J lost 6, with 9 bases in between. This CDR3 is built from 14 residues. CDR1 is LGHDT, CDR2 YNNKEL, per germline (reference sequence). In nucleotides, the CDR3 is TGTGCCAGCAGCCAAGATCGAGTATCCAATGAGCAGTTCTTC. This encodes CASSQDRVSNEQFF.

The chain uses TRBV20-1 and TRBJ2-1; 11 nucleotides match TRBD2. The length of the CDR3 is 14 residues. Germline V gene data show CDR1 as DFQATT and CDR2 as SNEGSKA (reference sequence). Trimming took 4 bases from V and 8 from J; bases not matched to a gene: 7. CDR3 sequence reads: CSAKIAGGRDEQFF. The CDR3 nucleotides read TGCAGTGCTAAAATAGCGGGAGGGCGGGATGAGCAGTTCTTC.

This clonotype came up a few times. This chain connects TRBV4-1 to TRBJ2-5; perhaps D is TRBD1 or TRBD2 (7 bases each). The ends were cut back, 1 base at V and 2 bases at J, with 14 bases in the middle. The germline V gene encodes CDR1 MGHRA and CDR2 YSYEKL. The CDR3 contains 16 residues. The CDR3 region has the DNA TGCGCCAGCAGCCAAGGGTGGGAGGGGGCGCAAGAGACCCAGTACTTC. This sequence encodes CASSQGWEGAQETQYF.

This clonotype has just a few counts. The chain is built from TRBV12-3 or TRBV12-4 and TRBJ1-2, with D maybe TRBD1 (5 bases). V lost 6 bases and J 4 bases, leaving 30 bases between the germline ends. CDR3 length equals 19 residues. In DNA form, the CDR3 reads TGTGCCAGCAGGACGATGACCGAGCGGACGGCCCGGGGGAGCTATGGCTACACCTTC. Its protein product is CASRTMTERTARGSYGYTF.

This chain connects TRBV27 to TRBJ1-1; possibly TRBD1 for D (5 bases). V shed 1 base and J shed 5 bases, with 17 bases lying between them. Germline CDR1 reads MNHEY; CDR2 reads SMNVEV (reference sequence). The CDR3 extends over 16 amino acids. In DNA form, the CDR3 reads TGTGCCAGCAGTTTATATAAGGGGTTAGGAAGGACTGAAGCTTTCTTT. The encoded protein is CASSLYKGLGRTEAFF.